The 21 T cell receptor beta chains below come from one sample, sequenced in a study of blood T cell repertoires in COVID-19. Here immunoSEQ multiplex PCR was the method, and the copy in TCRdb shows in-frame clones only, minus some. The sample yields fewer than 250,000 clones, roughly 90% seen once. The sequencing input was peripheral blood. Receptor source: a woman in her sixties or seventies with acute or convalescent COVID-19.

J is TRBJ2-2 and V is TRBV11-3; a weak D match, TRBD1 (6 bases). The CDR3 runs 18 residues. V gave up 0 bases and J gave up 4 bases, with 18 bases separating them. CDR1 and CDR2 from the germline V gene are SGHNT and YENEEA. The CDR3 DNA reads TGTGCCAGCAGCTTAGACCTCATGGGGACACGCGGCACCGGGGAGCTGTTTTTT. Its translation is CASSLDLMGTRGTGELFF.

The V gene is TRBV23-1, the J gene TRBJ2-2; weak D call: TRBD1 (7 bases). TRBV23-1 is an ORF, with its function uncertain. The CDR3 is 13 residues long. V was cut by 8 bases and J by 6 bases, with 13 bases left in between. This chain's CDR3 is CASPGGFAGELFF. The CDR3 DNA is TGCGCCAGCCCAGGGGGGTTCGCCGGGGAGCTGTTTTTT.

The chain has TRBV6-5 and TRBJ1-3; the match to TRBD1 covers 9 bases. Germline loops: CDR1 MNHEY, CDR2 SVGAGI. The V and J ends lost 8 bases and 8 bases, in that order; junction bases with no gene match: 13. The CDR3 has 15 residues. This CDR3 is CASSLQGASKDTIYF. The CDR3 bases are TGTGCCAGCTCTTTACAGGGGGCGTCGAAGGACACCATATATTTT.

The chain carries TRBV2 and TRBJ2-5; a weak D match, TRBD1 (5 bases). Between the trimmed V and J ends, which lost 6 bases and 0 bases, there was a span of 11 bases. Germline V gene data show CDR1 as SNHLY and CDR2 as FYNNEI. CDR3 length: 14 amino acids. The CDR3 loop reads CASSERGYQETQYF. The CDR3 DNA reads TGTGCCAGCAGCGAAAGGGGTTACCAAGAGACCCAGTACTTC.

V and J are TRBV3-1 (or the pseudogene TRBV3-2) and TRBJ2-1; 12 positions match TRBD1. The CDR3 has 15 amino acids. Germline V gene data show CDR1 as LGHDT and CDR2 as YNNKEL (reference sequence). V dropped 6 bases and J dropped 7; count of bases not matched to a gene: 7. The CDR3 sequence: CASSQGQGALNEQFF. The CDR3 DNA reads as TGTGCCAGCAGTCAGGGACAGGGGGCACTGAATGAGCAGTTCTTC.

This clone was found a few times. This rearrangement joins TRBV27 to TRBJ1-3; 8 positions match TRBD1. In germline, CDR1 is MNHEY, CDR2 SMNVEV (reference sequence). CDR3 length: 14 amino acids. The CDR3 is CAKQQGVSGNTIYF. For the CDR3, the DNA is TGTGCAAAGCAACAGGGGGTCTCTGGAAACACCATATATTTT.

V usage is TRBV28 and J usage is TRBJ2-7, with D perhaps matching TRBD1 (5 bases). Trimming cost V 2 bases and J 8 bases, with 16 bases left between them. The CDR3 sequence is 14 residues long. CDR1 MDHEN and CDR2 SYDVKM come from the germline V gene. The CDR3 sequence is CASSLKGAIGKQYF. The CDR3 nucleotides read TGTGCCAGCAGTTTAAAAGGGGCAATTGGTAAGCAGTACTTC. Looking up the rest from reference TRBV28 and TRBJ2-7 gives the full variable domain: DVKVTQSSRYLVKRTGEKVFLECVQDMDHENMFWYRQDPGLGLRLIYFSYDVKMKEKGDIPEGYSVSREKKERFSLILESASTNQTSMYLCASSLKGAIGKQYFGPGTRLTVT.

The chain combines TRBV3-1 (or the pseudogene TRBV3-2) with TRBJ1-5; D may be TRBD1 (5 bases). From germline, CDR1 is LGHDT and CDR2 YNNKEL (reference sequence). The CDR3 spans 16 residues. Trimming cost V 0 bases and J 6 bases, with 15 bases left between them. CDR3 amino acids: CASSQDGGVVCQPQHF. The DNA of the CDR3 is TGTGCCAGCAGCCAAGATGGGGGGGTGGTTTGTCAGCCCCAGCATTTT.

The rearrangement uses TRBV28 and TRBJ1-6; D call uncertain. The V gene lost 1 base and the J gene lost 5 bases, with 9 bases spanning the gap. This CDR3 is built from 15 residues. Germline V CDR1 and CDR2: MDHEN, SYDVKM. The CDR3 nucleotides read TGTGCCAGCAGTTTATCGACGGGTAATAATTCACCCCTCCACTTT. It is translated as CASSLSTGNNSPLHF.

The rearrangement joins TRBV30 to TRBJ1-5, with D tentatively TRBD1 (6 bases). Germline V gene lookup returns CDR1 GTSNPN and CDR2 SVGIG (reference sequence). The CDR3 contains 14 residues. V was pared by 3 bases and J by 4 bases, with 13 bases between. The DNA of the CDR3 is TGTGCCTGGAGGGGGGCCGCGGAAAATCAGCCCCAGCATTTT. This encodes CAWRGAAENQPQHF. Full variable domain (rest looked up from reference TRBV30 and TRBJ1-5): SQTIHQWPATLVQPVGSPLSLECTVEGTSNPNLYWYRQAAGRGLQLLFYSVGIGQISSEVPQNLSASRPQDRQFILSSKKLLLSDSGFYLCAWRGAAENQPQHFGDGTRLSIL.

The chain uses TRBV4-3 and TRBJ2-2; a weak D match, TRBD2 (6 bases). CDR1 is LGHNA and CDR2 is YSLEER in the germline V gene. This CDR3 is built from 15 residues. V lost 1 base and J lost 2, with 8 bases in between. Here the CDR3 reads CASSQGRANTGELFF. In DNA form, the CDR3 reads TGCGCCAGCAGCCAAGGGAGGGCTAACACCGGGGAGCTGTTTTTT.

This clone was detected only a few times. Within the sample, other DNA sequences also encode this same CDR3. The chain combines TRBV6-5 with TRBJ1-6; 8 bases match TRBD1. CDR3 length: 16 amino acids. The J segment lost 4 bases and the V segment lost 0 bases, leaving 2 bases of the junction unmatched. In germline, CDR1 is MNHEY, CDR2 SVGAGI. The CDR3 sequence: CASSYSDRAYNSPLHF. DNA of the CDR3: TGTGCCAGCAGTTACTCGGACAGGGCTTATAATTCACCCCTCCACTTT.

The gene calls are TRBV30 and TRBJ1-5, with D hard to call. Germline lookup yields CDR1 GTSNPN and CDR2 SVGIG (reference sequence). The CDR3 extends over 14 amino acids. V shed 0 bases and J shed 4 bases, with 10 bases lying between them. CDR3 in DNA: TGTGCCTGGAGTGTACCGACTGTAAATCAGCCCCAGCATTTT. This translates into CAWSVPTVNQPQHF.

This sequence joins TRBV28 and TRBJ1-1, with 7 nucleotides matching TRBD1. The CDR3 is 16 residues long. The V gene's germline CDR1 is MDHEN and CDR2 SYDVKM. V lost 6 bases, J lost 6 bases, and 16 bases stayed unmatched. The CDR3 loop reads CASSPPTGEERPEAFF. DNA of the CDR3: TGTGCCAGCAGCCCGCCTACAGGGGAAGAACGTCCTGAAGCTTTCTTT.

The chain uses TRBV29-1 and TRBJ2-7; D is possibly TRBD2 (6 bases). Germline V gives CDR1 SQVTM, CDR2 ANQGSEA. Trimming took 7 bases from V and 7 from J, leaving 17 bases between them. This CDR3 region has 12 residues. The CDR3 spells CSGRLTRGEQYF. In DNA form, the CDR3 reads TGCAGCGGCCGATTAACCCGGGGGGAGCAGTACTTC.

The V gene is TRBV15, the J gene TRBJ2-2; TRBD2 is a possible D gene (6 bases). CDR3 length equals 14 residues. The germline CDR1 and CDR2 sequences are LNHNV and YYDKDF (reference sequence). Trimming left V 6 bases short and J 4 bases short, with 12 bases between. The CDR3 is CATSLGLATGELFF. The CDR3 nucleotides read TGTGCCACCAGTCTGGGACTGGCCACCGGGGAGCTGTTTTTT.

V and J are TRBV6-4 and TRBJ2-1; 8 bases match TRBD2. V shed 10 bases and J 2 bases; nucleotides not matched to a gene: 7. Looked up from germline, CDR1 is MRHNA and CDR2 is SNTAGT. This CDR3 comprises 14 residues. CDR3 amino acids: CATKAGETYNEQFF. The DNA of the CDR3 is TGTGCCACCAAAGCGGGAGAAACCTACAATGAGCAGTTCTTC.

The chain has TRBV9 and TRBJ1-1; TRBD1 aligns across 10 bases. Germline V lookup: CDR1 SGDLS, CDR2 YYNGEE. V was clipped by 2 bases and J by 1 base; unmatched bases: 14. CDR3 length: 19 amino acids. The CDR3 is CASSVSTGGGIGGNTEAFF. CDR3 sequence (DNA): TGTGCCAGCAGCGTTTCGACAGGGGGCGGGATTGGCGGGAACACTGAAGCTTTCTTT.

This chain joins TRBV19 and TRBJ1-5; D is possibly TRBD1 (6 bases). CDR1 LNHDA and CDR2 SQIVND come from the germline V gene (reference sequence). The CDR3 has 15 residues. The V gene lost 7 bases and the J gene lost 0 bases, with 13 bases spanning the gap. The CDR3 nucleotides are TGTGCCAGTACTACAGGGACCCGTAGCAATCAGCCCCAGCATTTT. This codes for CASTTGTRSNQPQHF.

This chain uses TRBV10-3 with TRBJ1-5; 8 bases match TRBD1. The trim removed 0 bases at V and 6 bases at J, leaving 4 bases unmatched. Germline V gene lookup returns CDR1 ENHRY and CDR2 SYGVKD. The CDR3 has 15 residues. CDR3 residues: CAISESTGGTQPQHF. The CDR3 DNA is TGTGCCATCAGTGAGTCTACAGGGGGTACTCAGCCCCAGCATTTT.

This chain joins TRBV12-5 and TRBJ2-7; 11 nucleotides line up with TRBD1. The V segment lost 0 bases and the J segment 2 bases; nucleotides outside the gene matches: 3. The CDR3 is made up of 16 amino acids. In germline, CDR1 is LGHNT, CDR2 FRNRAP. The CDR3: CASGLVLGQGAYEQYF. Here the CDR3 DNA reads TGTGCTAGTGGTTTGGTACTGGGACAGGGGGCCTACGAGCAGTACTTC. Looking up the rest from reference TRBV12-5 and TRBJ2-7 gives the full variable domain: DARVTQTPRHKVTEMGQEVTMRCQPILGHNTVFWYRQTMMQGLELLAYFRNRAPLDDSGMPKDRFSAEMPDATLATLKIQPSEPRDSAVYFCASGLVLGQGAYEQYFGPGTRLTVT.